The clone carrying this T cell receptor beta chain was detected ten times or more. Primers used in a second PCR of roughly 6 to 11 cycles were a sample-barcoded 5' primer and a J-beta primer mix. TCRdb re-analysed the 5' RACE reads in MiXCR, keeping a single row per CDR3 protein. The sample has some 790,000 distinct CDR3 sequences, more than 25% seen once. The data were taken from a study of blood T cells in healthy people across ages. The sample taken for sequencing was blood. This sequence originates from a woman of 80 years or more in good health.

This CDR3 reads CASSTRTGSDTQYF. The CDR3 DNA follows: TGCGCCAGCAGCACCCGGACAGGTTCAGATACGCAGTATTTT. The chain has TRBV5-1 and TRBJ2-3, with TRBD1 matching over 7 bases. CDR1 is SGHRS, CDR2 YFSETQ, per germline. This CDR3 has 14 amino acids. After removal of 4 bases from V and 4 bases from J, the junction contained 6 bases not matched to a gene.